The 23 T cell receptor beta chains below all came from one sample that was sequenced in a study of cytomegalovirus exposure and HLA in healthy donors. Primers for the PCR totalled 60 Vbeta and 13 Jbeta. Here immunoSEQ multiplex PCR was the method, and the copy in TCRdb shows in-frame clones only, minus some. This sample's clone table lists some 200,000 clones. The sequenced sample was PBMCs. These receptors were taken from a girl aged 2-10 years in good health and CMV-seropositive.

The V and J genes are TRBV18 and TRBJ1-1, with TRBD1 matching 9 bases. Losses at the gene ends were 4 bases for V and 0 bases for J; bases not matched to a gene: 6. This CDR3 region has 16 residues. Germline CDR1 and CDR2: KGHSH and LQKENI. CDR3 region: CASSRDRALLNTEAFF. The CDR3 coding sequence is TGTGCCAGCTCACGGGACAGGGCGTTATTGAACACTGAAGCTTTCTTT.

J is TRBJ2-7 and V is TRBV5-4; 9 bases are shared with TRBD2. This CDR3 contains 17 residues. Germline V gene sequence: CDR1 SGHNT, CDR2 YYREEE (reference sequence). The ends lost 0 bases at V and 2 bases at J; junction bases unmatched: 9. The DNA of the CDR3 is TGTGCCAGCAGCTTGGTAGGGGGACGCGGGAGGGCCTACGAGCAGTACTTC. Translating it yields CASSLVGGRGRAYEQYF. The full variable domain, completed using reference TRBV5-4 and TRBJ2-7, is ETGVTQSPTHLIKTRGQQVTLRCSSQSGHNTVSWYQQALGQGPQFIFQYYREEENGRGNFPPRFSGLQFPNYSSELNVNALELDDSALYLCASSLVGGRGRAYEQYFGPGTRLTVT.

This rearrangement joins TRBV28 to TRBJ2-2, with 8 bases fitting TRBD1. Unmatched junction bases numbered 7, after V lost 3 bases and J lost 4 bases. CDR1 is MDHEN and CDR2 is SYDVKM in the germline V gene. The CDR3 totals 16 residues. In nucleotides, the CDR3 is TGTGCCAGCAGTTTGGGAGGACAGGGACTCACCGGGGAGCTGTTTTTT. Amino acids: CASSLGGQGLTGELFF. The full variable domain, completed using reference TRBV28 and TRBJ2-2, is DVKVTQSSRYLVKRTGEKVFLECVQDMDHENMFWYRQDPGLGLRLIYFSYDVKMKEKGDIPEGYSVSREKKERFSLILESASTNQTSMYLCASSLGGQGLTGELFFGEGSRLTVL.

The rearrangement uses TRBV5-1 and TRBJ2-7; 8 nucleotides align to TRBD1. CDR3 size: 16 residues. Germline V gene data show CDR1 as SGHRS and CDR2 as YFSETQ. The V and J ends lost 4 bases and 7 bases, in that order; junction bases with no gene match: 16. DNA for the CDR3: TGCGCCAGCAGCCTGACTGGGACAGGCTATTCTAATGAGCAGTACTTC. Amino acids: CASSLTGTGYSNEQYF.

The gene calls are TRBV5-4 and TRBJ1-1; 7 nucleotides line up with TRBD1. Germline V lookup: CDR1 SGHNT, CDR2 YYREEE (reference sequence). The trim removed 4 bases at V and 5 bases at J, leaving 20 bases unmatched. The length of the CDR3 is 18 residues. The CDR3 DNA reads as TGTGCCAGCAGCCCGAGGGGGGCAGGGGGGTTGAGATGGACTGAAGCTTTCTTT. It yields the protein CASSPRGAGGLRWTEAFF.

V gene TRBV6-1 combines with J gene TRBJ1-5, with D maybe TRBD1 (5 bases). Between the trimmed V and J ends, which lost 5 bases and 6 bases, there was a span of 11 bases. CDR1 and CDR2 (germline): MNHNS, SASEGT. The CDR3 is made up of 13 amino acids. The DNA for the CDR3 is TGTGCCAGCAGTCTAGGGACTGGTCAGCCCCAGCATTTT. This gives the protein CASSLGTGQPQHF.

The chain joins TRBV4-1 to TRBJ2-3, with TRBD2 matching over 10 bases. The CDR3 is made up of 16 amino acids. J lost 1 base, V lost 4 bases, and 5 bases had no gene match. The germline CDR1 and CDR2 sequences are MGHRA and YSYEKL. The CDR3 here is CASSRLAGARTDTQYF. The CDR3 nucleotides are TGCGCCAGCAGCCGCCTAGCGGGAGCGCGCACAGATACGCAGTATTTT.

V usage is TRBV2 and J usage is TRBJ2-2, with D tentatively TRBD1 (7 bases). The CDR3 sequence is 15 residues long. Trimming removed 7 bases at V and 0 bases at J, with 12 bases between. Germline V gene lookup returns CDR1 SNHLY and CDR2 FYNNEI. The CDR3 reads CASTGRGANTGELFF. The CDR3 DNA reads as TGTGCCAGCACGGGCAGGGGGGCGAACACCGGGGAGCTGTTTTTT. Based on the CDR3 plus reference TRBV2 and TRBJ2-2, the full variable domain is EPEVTQTPSHQVTQMGQEVILRCVPISNHLYFYWYRQILGQKVEFLVSFYNNEISEKSEIFDDQFSVERPDGSNFTLKIRSTKLEDSAMYFCASTGRGANTGELFFGEGSRLTVL.

The CDR3 here is CASSSPGQGGEKLFF. CDR3 coding DNA: TGTGCCAGCAGTAGCCCGGGACAGGGAGGTGAAAAACTGTTTTTT. The chain has TRBV27 and TRBJ1-4; 9 nucleotides agree with TRBD1. Germline lookup yields CDR1 MNHEY and CDR2 SMNVEV (reference sequence). The CDR3 is 15 residues long. V dropped 5 bases and J dropped 7; count of bases not matched to a gene: 8.

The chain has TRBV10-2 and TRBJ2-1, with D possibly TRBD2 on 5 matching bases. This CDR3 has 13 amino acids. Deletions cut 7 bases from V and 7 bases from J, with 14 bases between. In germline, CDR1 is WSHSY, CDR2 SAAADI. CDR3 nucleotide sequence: TGCGCCAGCAAGCCGGCGGCGGGTAATGAGCAGTTCTTC. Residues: CASKPAAGNEQFF.

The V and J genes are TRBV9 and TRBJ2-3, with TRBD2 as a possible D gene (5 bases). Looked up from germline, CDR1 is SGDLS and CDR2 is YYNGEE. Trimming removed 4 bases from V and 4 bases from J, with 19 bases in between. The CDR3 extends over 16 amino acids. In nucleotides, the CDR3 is TGTGCCAGCAGCACCCCCCGGTTAGGGCGGGCAGATACGCAGTATTTT. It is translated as CASSTPRLGRADTQYF.

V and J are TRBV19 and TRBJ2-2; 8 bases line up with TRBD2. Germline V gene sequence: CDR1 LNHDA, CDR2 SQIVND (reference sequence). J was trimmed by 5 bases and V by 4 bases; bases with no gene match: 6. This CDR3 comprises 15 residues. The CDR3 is CASSTTGGITGELFF. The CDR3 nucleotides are TGTGCCAGTAGTACGACGGGGGGGATTACCGGGGAGCTGTTTTTT.

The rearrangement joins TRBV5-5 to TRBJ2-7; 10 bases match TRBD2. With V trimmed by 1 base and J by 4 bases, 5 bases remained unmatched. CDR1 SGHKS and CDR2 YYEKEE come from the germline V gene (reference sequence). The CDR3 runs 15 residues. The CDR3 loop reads CASSLSPSGSYEQYF. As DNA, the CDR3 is TGTGCCAGCAGCTTGTCCCCTAGCGGGAGTTACGAGCAGTACTTC.

The CDR3: CASSKGLAGAPYNEQFF. The CDR3 nucleotides read TGCGCCAGCAGCAAAGGACTAGCGGGAGCCCCATACAATGAGCAGTTCTTC. The chain combines TRBV5-1 with TRBJ2-1, with 13 bases lining up with TRBD2. The CDR3 is 17 amino acids. V trimming: 4 bases; J trimming: 4 bases; junction bases outside the gene matches: 8. Germline loops: CDR1 SGHRS, CDR2 YFSETQ.

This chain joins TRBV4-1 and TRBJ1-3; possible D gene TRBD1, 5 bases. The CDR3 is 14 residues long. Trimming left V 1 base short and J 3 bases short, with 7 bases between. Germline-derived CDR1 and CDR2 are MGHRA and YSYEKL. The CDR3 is CASSQVGLGNTIYF. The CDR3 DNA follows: TGCGCCAGCAGCCAAGTGGGGCTTGGAAACACCATATATTTT.

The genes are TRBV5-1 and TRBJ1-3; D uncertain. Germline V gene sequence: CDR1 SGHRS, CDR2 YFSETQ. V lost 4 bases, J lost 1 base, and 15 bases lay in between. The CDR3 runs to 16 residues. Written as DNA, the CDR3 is TGCGCCAGCAGCCTGACCCCGGGAGAGTCTGGAAACACCATATATTTT. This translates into CASSLTPGESGNTIYF.

The CDR3 nucleotides are TGTGCCAGCAGCTTAGGATCGTCTAACACAGATACGCAGTATTTT. It yields the protein CASSLGSSNTDTQYF. The chain has TRBV11-3 and TRBJ2-3; D not certain. The CDR3 runs 15 residues. Germline V gene data show CDR1 as SGHNT and CDR2 as YENEEA. V was cut by 1 base and J by 2 bases, with 10 bases left in between.

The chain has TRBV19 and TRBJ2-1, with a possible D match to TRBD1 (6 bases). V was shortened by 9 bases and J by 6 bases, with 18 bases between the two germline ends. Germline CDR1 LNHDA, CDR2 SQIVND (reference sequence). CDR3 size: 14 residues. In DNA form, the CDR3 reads TGTGCCAGCTCCTTGGGCAGGGGAAGCAATGAGCAGTTCTTC. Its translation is CASSLGRGSNEQFF.

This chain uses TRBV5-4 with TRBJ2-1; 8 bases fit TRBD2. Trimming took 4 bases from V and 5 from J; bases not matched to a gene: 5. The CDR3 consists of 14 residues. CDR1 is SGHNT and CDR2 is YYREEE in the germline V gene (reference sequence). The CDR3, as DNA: TGTGCCAGCAGCGGAAGCGGGAGTGACAATGAGCAGTTCTTC. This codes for CASSGSGSDNEQFF.

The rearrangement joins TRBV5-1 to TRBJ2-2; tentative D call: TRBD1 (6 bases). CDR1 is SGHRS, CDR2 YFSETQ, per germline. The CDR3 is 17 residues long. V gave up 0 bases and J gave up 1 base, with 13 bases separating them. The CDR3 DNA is TGCGCCAGCAGCTTGGGAACAGGACAGAGGAACACCGGGGAGCTGTTTTTT. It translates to CASSLGTGQRNTGELFF.

The CDR3 nucleotides are TGTGCCAGCAGCTTAGCCCCACAGGTTCGCAATGAAAAACTGTTTTTT. Translating it yields CASSLAPQVRNEKLFF. The rearrangement uses TRBV7-6 and TRBJ1-4, with D possibly matching TRBD1 (5 bases). This CDR3 has 16 amino acids. V was pared by 0 bases and J by 5 bases, with 13 bases between. Germline-derived CDR1 and CDR2 are SGHVS and FNYEAQ.

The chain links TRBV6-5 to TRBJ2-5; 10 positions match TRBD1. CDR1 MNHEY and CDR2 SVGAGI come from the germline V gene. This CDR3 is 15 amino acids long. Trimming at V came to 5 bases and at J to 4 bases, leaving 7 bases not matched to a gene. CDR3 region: CASSKDRGPRETQYF. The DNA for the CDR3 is TGTGCCAGCAGTAAAGACAGGGGGCCTCGAGAGACCCAGTACTTC.

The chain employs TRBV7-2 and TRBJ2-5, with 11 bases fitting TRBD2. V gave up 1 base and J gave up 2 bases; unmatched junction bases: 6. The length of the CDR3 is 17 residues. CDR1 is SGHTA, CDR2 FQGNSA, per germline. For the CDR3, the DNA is TGTGCCAGCAGCTTAGGATTAGCGGGAGGGCCTCAAGAGACCCAGTACTTC. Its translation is CASSLGLAGGPQETQYF. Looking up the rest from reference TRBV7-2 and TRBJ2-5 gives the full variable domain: GAGVSQSPSNKVTEKGKDVELRCDPISGHTALYWYRQSLGQGLEFLIYFQGNSAPDKSGLPSDRFSAERTGGSVSTLTIQRTQQEDSAVYLCASSLGLAGGPQETQYFGPGTRLLVL.